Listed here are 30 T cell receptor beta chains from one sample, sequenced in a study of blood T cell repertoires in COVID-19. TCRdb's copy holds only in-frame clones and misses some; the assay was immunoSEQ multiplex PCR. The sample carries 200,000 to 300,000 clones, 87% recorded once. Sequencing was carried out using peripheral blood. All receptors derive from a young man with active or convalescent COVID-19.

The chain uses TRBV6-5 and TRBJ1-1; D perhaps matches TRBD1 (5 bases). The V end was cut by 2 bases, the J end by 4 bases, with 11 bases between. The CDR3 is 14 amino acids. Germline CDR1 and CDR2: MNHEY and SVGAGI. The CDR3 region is CASSYDPQGTEAFF. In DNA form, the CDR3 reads TGTGCCAGCAGTTACGACCCTCAGGGCACTGAAGCTTTCTTT.

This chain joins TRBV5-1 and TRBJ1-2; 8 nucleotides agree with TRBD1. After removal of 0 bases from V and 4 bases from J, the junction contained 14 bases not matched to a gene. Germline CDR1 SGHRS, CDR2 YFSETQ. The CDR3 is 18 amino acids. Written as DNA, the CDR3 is TGCGCCAGCAGCTTGGCGGCAGGGGGCGCCGGGAAGGTCTATGGCTACACCTTC. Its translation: CASSLAAGGAGKVYGYTF.

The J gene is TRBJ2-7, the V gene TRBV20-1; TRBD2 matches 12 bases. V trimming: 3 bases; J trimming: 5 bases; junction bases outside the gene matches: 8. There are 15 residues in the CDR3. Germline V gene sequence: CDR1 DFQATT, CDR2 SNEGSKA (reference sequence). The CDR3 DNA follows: TGCAGTGCTAGTGCCCAGACTAGCGGGAGCGACGAGCAGTACTTC. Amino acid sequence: CSASAQTSGSDEQYF.

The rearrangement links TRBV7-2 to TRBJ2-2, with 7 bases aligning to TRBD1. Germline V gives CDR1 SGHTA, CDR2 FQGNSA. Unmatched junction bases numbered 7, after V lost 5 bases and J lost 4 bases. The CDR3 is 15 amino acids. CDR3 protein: CASSATGAGTGELFF. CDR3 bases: TGTGCCAGCAGCGCCACAGGGGCAGGCACCGGGGAGCTGTTTTTT.

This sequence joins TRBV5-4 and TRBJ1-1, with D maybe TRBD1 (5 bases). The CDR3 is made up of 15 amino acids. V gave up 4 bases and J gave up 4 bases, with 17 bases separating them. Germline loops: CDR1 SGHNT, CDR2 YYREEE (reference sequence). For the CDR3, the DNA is TGTGCCAGCAGCCCGGGCCGCTCCGGGGGCACTGAAGCTTTCTTT. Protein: CASSPGRSGGTEAFF.

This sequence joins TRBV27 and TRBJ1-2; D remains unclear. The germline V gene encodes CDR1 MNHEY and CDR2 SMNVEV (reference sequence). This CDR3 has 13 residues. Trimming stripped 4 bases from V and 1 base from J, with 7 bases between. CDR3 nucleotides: TGTGCCAGCAGTTCAGGATTTAACTATGGCTACACCTTC. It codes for CASSSGFNYGYTF.

In nucleotides, the CDR3 is TGTGCCAGCAGCGACAGGGATGGCAATCAGCCCCAGCATTTT. This encodes CASSDRDGNQPQHF. The chain uses TRBV9 and TRBJ1-5, with D possibly matching TRBD1 (6 bases). The CDR3 has 14 amino acids. V lost 3 bases, J lost 2 bases, and 9 bases lay in between. Germline values: CDR1 SGDLS, CDR2 YYNGEE. Based on the CDR3 plus reference TRBV9 and TRBJ1-5, the full variable domain is DSGVTQTPKHLITATGQRVTLRCSPRSGDLSVYWYQQSLDQGLQFLIQYYNGEERAKGNILERFSAQQFPDLHSELNLSSLELGDSALYFCASSDRDGNQPQHFGDGTRLSIL.

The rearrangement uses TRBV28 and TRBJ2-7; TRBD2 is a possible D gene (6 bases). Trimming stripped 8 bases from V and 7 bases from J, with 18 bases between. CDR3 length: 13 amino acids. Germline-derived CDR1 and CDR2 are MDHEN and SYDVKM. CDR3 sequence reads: CASLSRDSLEQYF. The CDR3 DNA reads TGTGCCAGCCTCTCCAGGGACTCCCTGGAGCAGTACTTC.

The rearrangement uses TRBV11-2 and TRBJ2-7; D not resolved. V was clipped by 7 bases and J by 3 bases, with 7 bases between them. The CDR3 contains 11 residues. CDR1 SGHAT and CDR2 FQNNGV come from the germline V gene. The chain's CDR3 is CASTLDYEQYF. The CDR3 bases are TGTGCCAGCACTCTAGACTACGAGCAGTACTTC.

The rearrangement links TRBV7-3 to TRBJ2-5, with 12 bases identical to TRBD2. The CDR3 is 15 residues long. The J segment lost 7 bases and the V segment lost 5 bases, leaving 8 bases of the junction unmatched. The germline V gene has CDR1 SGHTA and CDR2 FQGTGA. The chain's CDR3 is CASSPGLAGTGTQYF. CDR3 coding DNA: TGTGCCAGCAGCCCCGGACTAGCGGGGACTGGGACCCAGTACTTC.

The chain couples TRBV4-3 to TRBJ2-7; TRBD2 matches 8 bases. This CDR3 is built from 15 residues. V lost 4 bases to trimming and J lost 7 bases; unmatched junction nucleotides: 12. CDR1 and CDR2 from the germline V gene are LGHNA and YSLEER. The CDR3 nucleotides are TGCGCCAGCAGCCCCCGGGAGGGGTCCCGCACGGAGCAGTACTTC. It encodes CASSPREGSRTEQYF.

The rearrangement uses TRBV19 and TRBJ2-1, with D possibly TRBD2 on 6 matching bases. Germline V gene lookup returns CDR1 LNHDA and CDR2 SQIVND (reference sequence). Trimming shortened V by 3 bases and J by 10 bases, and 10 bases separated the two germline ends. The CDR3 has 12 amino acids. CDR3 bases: TGTGCCAGTAGTATTATAAGCGGGGAGCAGTTCTTC. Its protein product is CASSIISGEQFF.

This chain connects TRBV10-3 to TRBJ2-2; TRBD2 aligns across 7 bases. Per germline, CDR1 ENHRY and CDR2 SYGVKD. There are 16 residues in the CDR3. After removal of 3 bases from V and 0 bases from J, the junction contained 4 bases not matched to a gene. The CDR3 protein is CAISEPLAANTGELFF. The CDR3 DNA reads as TGTGCCATCAGTGAACCCCTAGCGGCGAACACCGGGGAGCTGTTTTTT.

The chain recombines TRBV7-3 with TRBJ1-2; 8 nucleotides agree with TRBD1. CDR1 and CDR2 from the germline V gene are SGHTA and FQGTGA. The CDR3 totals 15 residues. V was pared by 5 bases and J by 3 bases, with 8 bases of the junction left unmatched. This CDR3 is CASSRRGPGDYGYTF. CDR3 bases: TGTGCCAGCAGCCGCAGGGGGCCAGGAGACTATGGCTACACCTTC.

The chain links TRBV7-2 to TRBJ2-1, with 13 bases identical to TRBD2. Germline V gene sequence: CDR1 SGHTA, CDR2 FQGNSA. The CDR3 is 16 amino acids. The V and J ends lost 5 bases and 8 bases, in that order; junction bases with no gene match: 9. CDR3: CASSARLAGGIHEQFF. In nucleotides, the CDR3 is TGTGCCAGCAGCGCCCGACTAGCGGGAGGCATCCATGAGCAGTTCTTC.

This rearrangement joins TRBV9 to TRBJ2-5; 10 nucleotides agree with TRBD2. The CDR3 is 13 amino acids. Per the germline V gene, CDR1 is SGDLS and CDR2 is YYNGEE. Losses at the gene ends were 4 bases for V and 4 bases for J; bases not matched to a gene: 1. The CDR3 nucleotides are TGTGCCAGCAGCAGGACTAGCGGAGAGACCCAGTACTTC. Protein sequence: CASSRTSGETQYF.

CDR3 amino acids: CASDRDSSNQPQHF. CDR3 sequence (DNA): TGTGCCAGCGACAGGGATAGCAGCAATCAGCCCCAGCATTTT. This rearrangement joins TRBV7-9 to TRBJ1-5; 7 positions agree with TRBD1. The CDR3 consists of 14 residues. The V gene's germline CDR1 is SEHNR and CDR2 FQNEAQ (reference sequence). J gave up 1 base and V 8 bases, and 5 bases lay outside the gene matches.

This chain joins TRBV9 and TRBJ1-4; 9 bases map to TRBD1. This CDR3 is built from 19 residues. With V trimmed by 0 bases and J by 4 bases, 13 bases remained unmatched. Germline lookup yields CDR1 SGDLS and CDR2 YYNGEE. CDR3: CASSVASGQGSSGNEKLFF. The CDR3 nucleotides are TGTGCCAGCAGCGTAGCATCGGGACAGGGCTCCTCCGGTAATGAAAAACTGTTTTTT.

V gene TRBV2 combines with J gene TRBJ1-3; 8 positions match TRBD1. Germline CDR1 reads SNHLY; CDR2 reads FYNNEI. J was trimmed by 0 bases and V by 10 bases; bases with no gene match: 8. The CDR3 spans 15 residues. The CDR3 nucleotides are TGTGCCACCAGGGACAGGCAAAGCTCTGGAAACACCATATATTTT. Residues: CATRDRQSSGNTIYF. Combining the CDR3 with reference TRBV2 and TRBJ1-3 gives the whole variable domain EPEVTQTPSHQVTQMGQEVILRCVPISNHLYFYWYRQILGQKVEFLVSFYNNEISEKSEIFDDQFSVERPDGSNFTLKIRSTKLEDSAMYFCATRDRQSSGNTIYFGEGSWLTVV.

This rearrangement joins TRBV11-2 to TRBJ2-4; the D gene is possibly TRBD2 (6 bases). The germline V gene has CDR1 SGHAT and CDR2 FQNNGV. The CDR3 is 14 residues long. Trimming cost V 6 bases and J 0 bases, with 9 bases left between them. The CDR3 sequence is CASSRGLAKNIQYF. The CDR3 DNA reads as TGTGCCAGCAGTAGGGGACTAGCCAAAAACATTCAGTACTTC. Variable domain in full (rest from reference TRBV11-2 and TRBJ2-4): EAGVAQSPRYKIIEKRQSVAFWCNPISGHATLYWYQQILGQGPKLLIQFQNNGVVDDSQLPKDRFSAERLKGVDSTLKIQPAKLEDSAVYLCASSRGLAKNIQYFGAGTRLSVL.

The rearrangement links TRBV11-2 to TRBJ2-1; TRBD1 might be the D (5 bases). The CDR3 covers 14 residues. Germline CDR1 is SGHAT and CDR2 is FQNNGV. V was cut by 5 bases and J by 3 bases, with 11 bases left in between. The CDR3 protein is CASSGAVDYNEQFF. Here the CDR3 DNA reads TGTGCCAGCAGCGGGGCAGTTGACTACAATGAGCAGTTCTTC.

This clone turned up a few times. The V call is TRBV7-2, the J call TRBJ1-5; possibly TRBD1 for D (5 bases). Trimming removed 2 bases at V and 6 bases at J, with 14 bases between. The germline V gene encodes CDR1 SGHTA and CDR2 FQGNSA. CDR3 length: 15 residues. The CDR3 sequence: CASSLYEGGTQPQHF. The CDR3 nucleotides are TGTGCCAGCAGCTTATACGAGGGAGGGACTCAGCCCCAGCATTTT.

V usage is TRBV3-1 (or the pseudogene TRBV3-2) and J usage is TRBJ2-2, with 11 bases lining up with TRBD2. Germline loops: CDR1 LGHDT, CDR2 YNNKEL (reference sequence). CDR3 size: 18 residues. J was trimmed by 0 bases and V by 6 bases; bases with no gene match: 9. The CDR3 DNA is TGTGCCAGCAGAACAGCCGGGACTAGCGGAACGAACACCGGGGAGCTGTTTTTT. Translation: CASRTAGTSGTNTGELFF.

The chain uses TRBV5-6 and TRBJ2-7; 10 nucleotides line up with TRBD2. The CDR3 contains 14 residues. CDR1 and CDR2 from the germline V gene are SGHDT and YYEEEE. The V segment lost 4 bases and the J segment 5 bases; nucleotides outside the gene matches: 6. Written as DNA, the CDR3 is TGTGCCAGCAGCAACCTAGCGGGAGACAACGAGCAGTACTTC. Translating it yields CASSNLAGDNEQYF.

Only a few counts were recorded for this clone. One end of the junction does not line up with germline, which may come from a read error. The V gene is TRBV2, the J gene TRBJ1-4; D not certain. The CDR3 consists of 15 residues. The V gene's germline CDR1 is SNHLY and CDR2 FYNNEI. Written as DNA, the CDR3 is TGTGCCAGCATTGAACACCCGGGAACTAATGAAAAACTGTTTTTT. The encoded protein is CASIEHPGTNEKLFF.

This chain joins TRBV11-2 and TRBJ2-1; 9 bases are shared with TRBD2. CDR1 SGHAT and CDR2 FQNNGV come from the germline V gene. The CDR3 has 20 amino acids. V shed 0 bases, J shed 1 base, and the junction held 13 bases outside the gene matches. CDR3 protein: CASSLDPPSLAGVSYNEQFF. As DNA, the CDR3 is TGTGCCAGCAGCTTAGACCCACCGTCATTAGCGGGAGTTTCCTACAATGAGCAGTTCTTC.

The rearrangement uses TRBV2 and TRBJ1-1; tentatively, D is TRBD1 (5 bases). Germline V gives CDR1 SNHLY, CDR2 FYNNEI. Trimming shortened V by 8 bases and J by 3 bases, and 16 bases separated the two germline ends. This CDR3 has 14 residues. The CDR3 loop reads CASSLKGAHTEAFF. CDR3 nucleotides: TGTGCCAGCTCCTTAAAAGGGGCGCACACTGAAGCTTTCTTT.

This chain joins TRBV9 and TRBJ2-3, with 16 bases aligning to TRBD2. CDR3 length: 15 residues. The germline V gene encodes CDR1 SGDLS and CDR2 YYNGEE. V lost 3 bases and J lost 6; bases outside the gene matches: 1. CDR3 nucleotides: TGTGCCAGCAGCGGGGGACTAGCGGGAGGGGATACGCAGTATTTT. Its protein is CASSGGLAGGDTQYF.

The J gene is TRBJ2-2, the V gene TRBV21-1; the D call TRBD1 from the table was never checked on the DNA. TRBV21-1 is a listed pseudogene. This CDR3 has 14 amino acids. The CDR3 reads CASRYQQGSGELFF. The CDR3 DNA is TGTGCCAGCAGATATCAACAGGGGTCCGGGGAGCTGTTTTTT.

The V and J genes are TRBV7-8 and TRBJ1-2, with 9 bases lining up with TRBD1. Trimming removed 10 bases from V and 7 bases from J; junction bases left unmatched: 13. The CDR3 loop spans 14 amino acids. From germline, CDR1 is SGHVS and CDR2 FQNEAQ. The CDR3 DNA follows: TGTGCCACCCATGGACAGGGGACATACGGTGGCTACACCTTC. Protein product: CATHGQGTYGGYTF.